This T cell receptor (beta chain) emerged from a study of chemoradiotherapy in HPV16-positive cancers. Study overall: A couple of HPV16-positive patients' cells yielded candidate HPV-specific clones and common motifs. Whole-study results and caveats: In HPV16-positive patients, HPV-responsive T-cell expansion tracked better recurrence-free survival. Functional assays defining HPV-specific T cells used only a couple of HPV16-positive patients. Candidate HPV-specific clones and E7-related TCR motifs grew in tumor during treatment.

Comments on this clone: The antigen is not known.

Deletions cut 1 base from V and 2 bases from J, with 18 bases between. This CDR3 contains 18 residues. Germline loops: CDR1 MNHEY, CDR2 SMNVEV (reference sequence). Repertoires were generated with immunoSEQ multiplex PCR, while TCRdb's copy carries only in-frame clones and drops some. The repertoire holds approximately 12,000 clones, with more than 60% as singletons. The TCR sequence derives from a human donor with HPV-associated anogenital cancer. Sample acquisition took place from a patient who underwent chemoradiotherapy. The gene calls are TRBV27 and TRBJ2-1; D perhaps matches TRBD1 (6 bases). Here the CDR3 reads CASSLWQGPNSPYNEQFF. The DNA of the CDR3 is TGTGCCAGCAGTTTATGGCAGGGGCCCAACTCACCCTACAATGAGCAGTTCTTC.